The rows below give T cell receptor beta chains drawn from one sample of a study of T-cell memory formation after mild COVID-19. One entry per CDR3 protein, called by TCRdb with MiXCR from the 5' RACE reads. Seen here are 550,000 to 700,000 distinct CDR3 sequences, around a sixth observed once, and the top ten hold approximately 8.1%. The sequencing input was PBMCs or a T cell subset sorted from them (not recorded which). These receptors were taken from an adult woman who had mild COVID-19 (a few samples of this study predate the infection). Cell type and time point are not known. Each CDR3 is given with its conserved first and last residue. D genes are given only for firm matches. A row's size may be missing; if present it is once, few, many or a size class.

>-|TRBJ1-2|TRBV29-1|-
TGCAGCGTCCGTTGGGGGGCTAATGGCTACACCTTC
CSVRWGANGYTF
>-|TRBJ2-7|TRBV3-1|few
TGTGCCAGCAGCCCCTACGGGGTGAGCTCCTACGAGCAGTACTTC
CASSPYGVSSYEQYF
>-|TRBJ1-6|TRBV20-1|-
TGCAGTGCTAGGGAGGGAAGCTCCTATAATTCACCCCTCCACTTT
CSAREGSSYNSPLHF
>-|TRBJ1-1|TRBV7-9|-
TGTGCCAGCAGCTTACGAGGGGACGAAGCTTTCTTT
CASSLRGDEAFF
>TRBD2|TRBJ2-2|TRBV12-3/TRBV12-4|few
TGTGCCAGCAAAGGACTAGCGAACACCGGGGAGCTGTTTTTT
CASKGLANTGELFF
>-|TRBJ2-6|TRBV24-1|once
TGTGCCACCAGTGATACGCCGCCCTCTGGGGCCAACGTCCTGACTTTC
CATSDTPPSGANVLTF
>-|TRBJ2-1|TRBV2|-
TGTGCCAGCAGTGGGGGACCCCTCGATGAGCAGTTCTTC
CASSGGPLDEQFF
>TRBD2|TRBJ2-7|TRBV6-6|few
TGTGCCAGCAGTTCCGCCGATGGGGGGGTGGGGGAGCAGTACTTC
CASSSADGGVGEQYF
>-|TRBJ2-2|TRBV7-9|many
TGTGCCAGCAGCTTACCCTATTCGAACACCGGGGAGCTGTTTTTT
CASSLPYSNTGELFF
>-|TRBJ1-1|TRBV12-3/TRBV12-4|many
TGTGCCAGCAGTTGGACGGGACGCACTGAAGCTTTCTTT
CASSWTGRTEAFF
>TRBD2|TRBJ2-7|TRBV6-5|few
TGTGCCAGCAGTTTCAATAGCGGGGATCCCTACGAGCAGTACTTC
CASSFNSGDPYEQYF
>TRBD1|TRBJ2-6|TRBV20-1|many
TGCAGTGCTAGAGTTTCAACAGGGGGCATTTCTGGGGCCAACGTCCTGACTTTC
CSARVSTGGISGANVLTF
>-|TRBJ2-3|TRBV7-2|many
TGTGCCAGCAGCTTAGGGGTCGTAAGGGCAGATACGCAGTATTTT
CASSLGVVRADTQYF
>-|TRBJ1-4|TRBV28|-
TGTGCCAGCAGTCTACATTCGACTAATGAAAAACTGTTTTTT
CASSLHSTNEKLFF
>TRBD1|TRBJ2-5|TRBV4-2|-
TGTGCCAGCAGCCGTGACAGGGGCGTCAGGGAGACCCAGTACTTC
CASSRDRGVRETQYF
>TRBD1|TRBJ2-3|TRBV5-1|few
TGCGCCAGCAGCCCCCAGGACAGGGGAGGTAATACGCAGTATTTT
CASSPQDRGGNTQYF
>TRBD2|TRBJ2-4|TRBV27|-
TGTGCCAGCAGTTGGGGGGGGATAGCCAAAAACATTCAGTACTTC
CASSWGGIAKNIQYF
>-|TRBJ1-1|TRBV20-1|-
TGCAGTGCTAGAGACACCCGGAACACTGAAGCTTTCTTT
CSARDTRNTEAFF
>TRBD1|TRBJ1-2|TRBV10-3|-
TGTGCCATCAGTGAGTCTAAGGGACAGCCTAACTATGGCTACACCTTC
CAISESKGQPNYGYTF
>-|TRBJ1-2|TRBV7-2|-
TGTGCCAGCAGCTATGGACCCAGCAGCTCCCGCCCGACAATTTTC
CASSYGPSSSRPTIF
>-|TRBJ1-3|TRBV9|-
TGTGCCAGCAGCGTAGAGGGGAGGGGATTCAACTCTGGAAACACCATATATTTT
CASSVEGRGFNSGNTIYF
>-|TRBJ2-3|TRBV15|-
TGTGCCACCAGCAGAGCCCAGAGCACAGATACGCAGTATTTT
CATSRAQSTDTQYF